This T cell receptor (beta chain) was captured by sequencing in a study of shared clonotypes between healthy human individuals. Produced via immunoSEQ multiplex PCR; TCRdb's table is partial and in-frame only. The top ten hold more than 0.1% of the sample, which has millions of clones, roughly 94% seen once. The clonotype comes from a man aged 18-30 years in good health. Sequencing used naive CD4+ T cells sorted from blood. The subset here: CD45RA+ positively selected.

The DNA of the CDR3 is TGTGCCAGCAGTTCGTTTGTTCCCGGGACAGGGACTCAGCCCCAGCATTTT. Residues: CASSSFVPGTGTQPQHF. The rearrangement joins TRBV28 to TRBJ1-5; TRBD1 matches 9 bases. V lost 4 bases to trimming and J lost 6 bases; unmatched junction nucleotides: 13. CDR1 and CDR2 from the germline V gene are MDHEN and SYDVKM. This CDR3 has 17 residues.